This TCR beta chain was sequenced during a study of OX40 agonist ivuxolimab in advanced cancers. Findings and limits, study-wide: There were, on average, more expanded clones in CD8+ T cells than in CD4+. Antigens targeted by the expanded peripheral T cells were not determined.

TCRdb's copy holds only in-frame clones and misses some; the assay was immunoSEQ multiplex PCR. This sample has over 65,000 clones; 75% to 90% occur once, and the top ten carry roughly 2.2%. About this clone itself: Its specificity is not known.

The clonotype was recovered from an adult with an advanced solid tumor such as melanoma, head and neck, liver or kidney cancer. The sequencing here drew on CD4+ or CD8+ T cells sorted from blood, taken in a trial of the OX40 agonist ivuxolimab.

The CDR3 nucleotides are TGTGCCAGCAGTCAACGACCCTATCGGGACACCGGGGAGCTGTTTTTT. The encoded protein is CASSQRPYRDTGELFF. The chain employs TRBV27 and TRBJ2-2, with D unclear. This CDR3 has 16 residues. The germline V and J ends were trimmed by 5 bases and 3 bases, with 16 bases remaining between them. Germline V gives CDR1 MNHEY, CDR2 SMNVEV (reference sequence).